A single sample is the source of the 5 T cell receptor beta chains below, sequenced in a study of T cells in Graves' hyperthyroidism and ophthalmopathy. TCR beta CDR3 region amplification was performed from RNA transcripts. First-round RT-PCR of the TCR CDR3 relied on the HTBI primer set. MiXCR, applied by TCRdb to the multiplex PCR reads, yields one record per CDR3 protein. The table shows roughly 290,000 distinct CDR3 sequences, with roughly 13% occurring only once. Sequencing input: blood. All receptors come from a woman between 35 and 50 years old with Graves' hyperthyroidism.

This clonotype was recorded at least ten times. The chain employs TRBV6-2 or TRBV6-3 and TRBJ2-2; no firm D call. Germline V gene lookup returns CDR1 MNHEY and CDR2 SVGEGT. Trimming pared 11 bases from V and 4 bases from J, leaving 14 bases between. The CDR3 contains 13 residues. CDR3 bases: TGTGCCGGATATTCCCCGAGCACCGGGGAGCTGTTTTTT. This sequence encodes CAGYSPSTGELFF.

The V gene is TRBV6-1, the J gene TRBJ2-7; 7 nucleotides align to TRBD2. J gave up 1 base and V 6 bases, and 6 bases lay outside the gene matches. The CDR3 has 14 residues. From germline, CDR1 is MNHNS and CDR2 SASEGT. The CDR3 reads CASSPHSGSYEQYF. As DNA, the CDR3 is TGTGCCAGCAGCCCTCATAGCGGGTCCTACGAGCAGTACTTC.

At least ten counts were recorded for this clonotype. The chain couples TRBV20-1 to TRBJ1-2; D possibly corresponds to TRBD1 (6 bases). V lost 6 bases and J lost 2, with 13 bases in between. The CDR3 contains 13 residues. CDR1 and CDR2 (germline): DFQATT, SNEGSKA (reference sequence). DNA of the CDR3: TGCAGTGCCATAGAAGGGGGAAACTATGGCTACACCTTC. It codes for CSAIEGGNYGYTF.

This clonotype was recorded at least ten times. CDR3 protein: CASSSQGAQSYNEQFF. The CDR3 bases are TGTGCCAGCAGCAGTCAGGGGGCACAATCCTACAATGAGCAGTTCTTC. The chain has TRBV5-8 and TRBJ2-1; TRBD1 matches 8 bases. The CDR3 is 16 residues long. Germline V gene lookup returns CDR1 SGHTS and CDR2 YDEGEE. Germline trimming cut 4 bases from V and 1 base from J; bases unmatched to any gene: 7.

This clonotype has a handful of counts. The chain carries TRBV28 and TRBJ2-4, with 7 bases fitting TRBD2. Germline values: CDR1 MDHEN, CDR2 SYDVKM. The CDR3 runs 18 residues. Trimming cost V 5 bases and J 3 bases; bases outside gene matches: 16. The CDR3 nucleotides read TGTGCCAGCAGTAAAATCTCGAGCGGGACGGTAGTCAAAAACATTCAGTACTTC. This codes for CASSKISSGTVVKNIQYF.